These 27 T cell receptor beta chains came from one sample sequenced in a study of cytomegalovirus exposure and HLA in healthy donors (dated by TCRdb to about 2017). The library was built by means of the immunoSEQ multiplex PCR assay. For the multiplex PCR, a mixture combining 60 forward primers for TCR Vbeta segments and 13 reverse primers for TCR Jbeta segments was used. The table comes from immuneACCESS by way of TCRdb, which keeps in-frame sequences with V and J called. Part of the clones is missing from these tables; in studies checked, under half for an unresolved V gene and the rest for unknown reasons. The sample table holds around 150,000 clones, of which about 88% were seen once. Of the sample, under 2.5% falls within the top ten clones. The sequencing sample was made of PBMCs. The receptor set was obtained from a woman younger than 30 in good health and CMV-seronegative.

The V gene is TRBV5-1, the J gene TRBJ2-5; D remains ambiguous. The length of the CDR3 is 15 residues. V lost 1 base to trimming and J lost 4 bases, with 14 bases between them. CDR1 and CDR2 (germline): SGHRS, YFSETQ. The CDR3: CASSLSDWVGETQYF. CDR3 nucleotide sequence: TGCGCCAGCAGCTTGTCCGACTGGGTAGGAGAGACCCAGTACTTC.

This chain connects TRBV5-1 to TRBJ1-1; perhaps TRBD1 as D (5 bases). Germline CDR1 and CDR2: SGHRS and YFSETQ. Trimming pared 0 bases from V and 2 bases from J, leaving 11 bases between. This CDR3 has 15 amino acids. CDR3 DNA: TGCGCCAGCAGCTTGGGGCTGACAGCCAACACTGAAGCTTTCTTT. As protein: CASSLGLTANTEAFF.

The table lists this clone with a count of one. V and J are TRBV4-2 and TRBJ2-7, with a tentative D call TRBD2 (6 bases). Trimming pared 0 bases from V and 0 bases from J, leaving 18 bases between. This CDR3 comprises 18 residues. Germline V gene lookup returns CDR1 LGHNA and CDR2 YNFKEQ. CDR3 coding DNA: TGTGCCAGCAGCCAAGATTCTAATAGCGGACCGACCTCCTACGAGCAGTACTTC. It specifies CASSQDSNSGPTSYEQYF.

The chain carries TRBV7-9 and TRBJ2-3, with D possibly TRBD2 on 5 matching bases. Trimming removed 1 base from V and 1 base from J, with 6 bases in between. The CDR3 runs 14 residues. Germline CDR1 is SEHNR and CDR2 is FQNEAQ (reference sequence). CDR3 sequence (DNA): TGTGCCAGCAGCTTAGGTAGCGGCACAGATACGCAGTATTTT. As protein: CASSLGSGTDTQYF.

The chain is built from TRBV28 and TRBJ2-7; 7 positions agree with TRBD1. This CDR3 spans 14 amino acids. The ends lost 7 bases at V and 4 bases at J; junction bases unmatched: 10. CDR1 is MDHEN and CDR2 is SYDVKM in the germline V gene. For the CDR3, the DNA is TGTGCCAGCAAGACGACAGGGATCAGATACGAGCAGTACTTC. This sequence encodes CASKTTGIRYEQYF. The variable domain in full, completed from reference TRBV28 and TRBJ2-7, reads DVKVTQSSRYLVKRTGEKVFLECVQDMDHENMFWYRQDPGLGLRLIYFSYDVKMKEKGDIPEGYSVSREKKERFSLILESASTNQTSMYLCASKTTGIRYEQYFGPGTRLTVT.

The rearrangement links TRBV20-1 to TRBJ2-3; 9 nucleotides align to TRBD1. CDR3 length: 11 residues. Germline CDR1 and CDR2: DFQATT and SNEGSKA (reference sequence). V shed 6 bases, J shed 10 bases, and the junction held 5 bases outside the gene matches. The CDR3 bases are TGCAGTGCCTACGACAGGGGGGCGCAGTATTTT. Translated: CSAYDRGAQYF.

The chain combines TRBV6-6 with TRBJ2-5; D not resolved. CDR3 size: 14 residues. V was pared by 2 bases and J by 4 bases, with 11 bases between. Germline assignment: CDR1 MNHNY and CDR2 SVGAGI (reference sequence). CDR3 protein: CASSYPGSGETQYF. DNA of the CDR3: TGTGCCAGCAGTTACCCGGGTTCGGGAGAGACCCAGTACTTC.

The chain employs TRBV30 and TRBJ1-5; D possibly corresponds to TRBD1 (6 bases). V shed 5 bases and J shed 11 bases, with 19 bases lying between them. There are 13 residues in the CDR3. The germline V gene encodes CDR1 GTSNPN and CDR2 SVGIG (reference sequence). CDR3 protein: CAWGDRGLVAQHF. The CDR3 DNA follows: TGTGCCTGGGGGGATAGGGGGTTGGTGGCCCAGCATTTT.

V usage is TRBV30 and J usage is TRBJ2-2; perhaps TRBD2 as D (6 bases). Germline lookup yields CDR1 GTSNPN and CDR2 SVGIG (reference sequence). Trimming took 5 bases from V and 4 from J, leaving 17 bases between them. The CDR3 runs 15 residues. The CDR3 protein is CAWGRGTGATGELFF. DNA of the CDR3: TGTGCCTGGGGTAGAGGTACGGGAGCCACCGGGGAGCTGTTTTTT.

This chain uses TRBV28 with TRBJ2-7, with TRBD2 matching over 9 bases. This CDR3 contains 15 residues. Looked up from germline, CDR1 is MDHEN and CDR2 is SYDVKM. V shed 2 bases, J shed 7 bases, and the junction held 9 bases outside the gene matches. The CDR3 DNA follows: TGTGCCAGCAGTTTAAGGCGGGGGGGCCAATGGGAGCAGTACTTC. It codes for CASSLRRGGQWEQYF.

This sequence joins TRBV7-2 and TRBJ2-7; D is possibly TRBD1 (6 bases). Trimming removed 7 bases at V and 2 bases at J, with 15 bases between. In germline, CDR1 is SGHTA, CDR2 FQGNSA. This CDR3 comprises 14 residues. CDR3 coding DNA: TGTGCCAGCACGGGAAACAGGGCGGCCTACGAGCAGTACTTC. Translating it yields CASTGNRAAYEQYF.

V usage is TRBV2 and J usage is TRBJ2-5, with TRBD2 matching 9 bases. CDR1 and CDR2 (germline): SNHLY, FYNNEI. The CDR3 sequence is 17 residues long. V lost 4 bases, J lost 0 bases, and 9 bases stayed unmatched. Here the CDR3 DNA reads TGTGCCAGCAGTGGCTTGGAGCTAGCGGGGAACCAAGAGACCCAGTACTTC. Its protein product is CASSGLELAGNQETQYF.

The chain carries TRBV18 and TRBJ2-7; the D is unclear. V lost 0 bases and J 3 bases, leaving 6 bases between the germline ends. The CDR3 is 13 amino acids. Germline CDR1 is KGHSH and CDR2 is LQKENI. The DNA for the CDR3 is TGTGCCAGCTCACCACCGGCAGGCTACGAGCAGTACTTC. Amino acid sequence: CASSPPAGYEQYF.

The chain employs TRBV7-9 and TRBJ2-3; TRBD1 is a possible D gene (6 bases). V lost 0 bases to trimming and J lost 4 bases, with 14 bases between them. The germline V gene encodes CDR1 SEHNR and CDR2 FQNEAQ (reference sequence). This CDR3 spans 16 amino acids. This CDR3 is CASSLAWSGAADTQYF. CDR3 nucleotides: TGTGCCAGCAGCTTAGCGTGGTCAGGGGCGGCAGATACGCAGTATTTT. The full variable domain, rest sourced from reference TRBV7-9 and TRBJ2-3, is DTGVSQNPRHKITKRGQNVTFRCDPISEHNRLYWYRQTLGQGPEFLTYFQNEAQLEKSRLLSDRFSAERPKGSFSTLEIQRTEQGDSAMYLCASSLAWSGAADTQYFGPGTRLTVL.

The chain carries TRBV30 and TRBJ1-3; D is possibly TRBD1 (5 bases). V was cut by 5 bases and J by 3 bases, with 8 bases left in between. CDR1 GTSNPN and CDR2 SVGIG come from the germline V gene (reference sequence). The CDR3 covers 12 residues. The DNA of the CDR3 is TGTGCCTGGCTCAGGGTTGGAAACACCATATATTTT. Encoded protein: CAWLRVGNTIYF.

J is TRBJ1-2 and V is TRBV28; 7 bases match TRBD1. The trim removed 2 bases at V and 5 bases at J, leaving 5 bases unmatched. The length of the CDR3 is 14 residues. CDR1 and CDR2 (germline): MDHEN, SYDVKM. CDR3 amino acids: CASSLVGQEYGYTF. CDR3 coding DNA: TGTGCCAGCAGTTTAGTCGGACAGGAGTATGGCTACACCTTC.

This sequence joins TRBV7-9 and TRBJ2-7; 8 bases agree with TRBD1. This CDR3 has 15 amino acids. J was trimmed by 2 bases and V by 2 bases; bases with no gene match: 5. Germline CDR1 reads SEHNR; CDR2 reads FQNEAQ (reference sequence). CDR3 in amino acids: CASSLRDRRPYEQYF. In DNA form, the CDR3 reads TGTGCCAGCAGCTTAAGGGACAGGCGGCCCTACGAGCAGTACTTC.

This clone was recorded once. The V call is TRBV7-7, the J call TRBJ2-1, with 8 bases aligning to TRBD2. J gave up 3 bases and V 1 base, and 8 bases lay outside the gene matches. This CDR3 spans 17 amino acids. Germline V gene lookup returns CDR1 SSHAT and CDR2 FNYEAQ (reference sequence). In DNA form, the CDR3 reads TGTGCCAGCAGCTTAGTCTCTCGGGAGGGACGCTACAATGAGCAGTTCTTC. Its translation: CASSLVSREGRYNEQFF. The whole variable domain, remainder taken from reference TRBV7-7 and TRBJ2-1, is GAGVSQSPRYKVTKRGQDVTLRCDPISSHATLYWYQQALGQGPEFLTYFNYEAQPDKSGLPSDRFSAERPEGSISTLTIQRTEQRDSAMYRCASSLVSREGRYNEQFFGPGTRLTVL.

The V gene is TRBV25-1, the J gene TRBJ1-1, with a weak D call TRBD1 (6 bases). The CDR3 contains 15 residues. V was pared by 1 base and J by 3 bases, with 12 bases between. Germline-derived CDR1 and CDR2 are MGHDK and SYGVNS. CDR3 amino acids: CASSESTGTYTEAFF. The CDR3 DNA follows: TGTGCCAGCAGTGAATCTACAGGGACATACACTGAAGCTTTCTTT. Using reference TRBV25-1 and TRBJ1-1 for the parts outside the CDR3, the full variable domain is EADIYQTPRYLVIGTGKKITLECSQTMGHDKMYWYQQDPGMELHLIHYSYGVNSTEKGDLSSESTVSRIRTEHFPLTLESARPSHTSQYLCASSESTGTYTEAFFGQGTRLTVV.

The gene calls are TRBV5-6 and TRBJ1-5; perhaps TRBD1 as D (6 bases). The ends were cut back, 3 bases at V and 2 bases at J, with 9 bases in the middle. CDR3 length: 14 amino acids. Germline V gives CDR1 SGHDT, CDR2 YYEEEE. CDR3 bases: TGTGCCAGCAGCTGGGCAGGGGGCAATCAGCCCCAGCATTTT. Encoded protein: CASSWAGGNQPQHF.

The genes are TRBV27 and TRBJ1-2, with D hard to call. CDR1 is MNHEY and CDR2 is SMNVEV in the germline V gene (reference sequence). V shed 5 bases and J shed 4 bases, with 14 bases lying between them. The CDR3 has 14 residues. CDR3 coding DNA: TGTGCCAGCAGTCCAGCGTTTCCCCTCTATGGCTACACCTTC. It is translated as CASSPAFPLYGYTF.

This clone was seen more than once but under ten times. The chain uses TRBV12-5 and TRBJ2-2, with D perhaps matching TRBD2 (5 bases). CDR3 length: 14 amino acids. V was shortened by 7 bases and J by 5 bases, with 14 bases between the two germline ends. CDR1 and CDR2 from the germline V gene are LGHNT and FRNRAP. The CDR3 loop is CASAPPTRTGELFF. CDR3 DNA: TGTGCTAGTGCCCCACCTACTAGGACCGGGGAGCTGTTTTTT.

The chain joins TRBV7-9 to TRBJ2-1; no clear D gene. V lost 5 bases, J lost 15 bases, and 8 bases lay in between. The CDR3 is 9 residues long. From germline, CDR1 is SEHNR and CDR2 FQNEAQ (reference sequence). For the CDR3, the DNA is TGTGCCAGCAGCCGAGATCTGTTCTTC. Protein: CASSRDLFF.

The chain has TRBV6-6 and TRBJ2-2; no definite D call. CDR1 and CDR2 (germline): MNHNY, SVGAGI (reference sequence). V shed 2 bases and J shed 10 bases, with 17 bases lying between them. The CDR3 spans 15 residues. The CDR3 DNA sequence: TGTGCCAGCAGTTACCACCCGATTTCAGGTGCGGAGCTGTTTTTT. Its protein is CASSYHPISGAELFF.

The gene calls are TRBV9 and TRBJ2-5; D ambiguous. The CDR3 extends over 13 amino acids. Germline V CDR1 and CDR2: SGDLS, YYNGEE. V shed 0 bases and J shed 3 bases, with 6 bases lying between them. Written as DNA, the CDR3 is TGTGCCAGCAGCGTAGGTAGAGAAGAGACCCAGTACTTC. Translated: CASSVGREETQYF.

This clone came up a few times. The CDR3 loop reads CASSPNSYEQYF. For the CDR3, the DNA is TGCGCCAGCAGCCCCAACTCCTACGAGCAGTACTTC. The chain recombines TRBV5-1 with TRBJ2-7; D is uncertain. Germline CDR1 is SGHRS and CDR2 is YFSETQ. This CDR3 comprises 12 residues. Trimming removed 4 bases from V and 0 bases from J, with 5 bases in between.

The genes are TRBV18 and TRBJ1-5, with 8 bases matching TRBD1. This CDR3 contains 19 residues. Germline values: CDR1 KGHSH, CDR2 LQKENI. The J segment lost 0 bases and the V segment lost 3 bases, leaving 13 bases of the junction unmatched. This chain's CDR3 is CASSPTGQGAVYSNQPQHF. The CDR3 DNA is TGTGCCAGCTCACCCACGGGGCAGGGGGCGGTCTATAGCAATCAGCCCCAGCATTTT.